This T cell receptor beta chain was profiled in a study of Ad26.COV2.S vaccination and SARS-CoV-2 variants. This clone appeared a single time. The antigen is not known. Using immunoSEQ multiplex PCR, the repertoire was profiled, and TCRdb retains in-frame clones only, with some absent. In the table there are about 480,000 clones, approximately 88% of which are singletons. Treatment given: around 19 received Ad26.COV2.S at low or high dose, single or two shots; a few received placebo; per-sample allocation not given. It was on day 63 after the first vaccine or placebo injection that samples were taken. Trimming removed 3 bases from V and 10 bases from J; junction bases left unmatched: 6. In germline, CDR1 is SGHRS, CDR2 YFSETQ. This CDR3 contains 14 residues. Overall study findings and caveats: People who got the vaccine had more spike-specific TCR breadth than people who got placebo.

Specimen: peripheral blood, collected in a trial of Ad26.COV2.S vaccine versus placebo. The chain recombines TRBV5-1 with TRBJ2-1; 11 bases line up with TRBD2. This clonotype was obtained from a person aged 18-65 years who received the Ad26.COV2.S COVID-19 vaccine or a placebo. The CDR3 loop is CASSSGTSGIEQFF. CDR3 bases: TGCGCCAGCAGCTCCGGGACTAGCGGAATAGAGCAGTTCTTC.